These T cell receptor beta chains were read from a single sample in a study of CD4 T cells in relation to SARS-CoV-2 and coronaviruses. Measured with immunoSEQ multiplex PCR; TCRdb has only the in-frame clones, and not every one. The repertoire holds some 68,000 clones, roughly 93% seen once, with 0.2% to 0.25% in the top ten. The specimen was naive CD4+ T cells from PBMCs. These receptors were obtained from a human donor in good health. Each CDR3 is given with its conserved first and last residue. The D gene is left open where the match is weak. Clone size, where shown, is once, few, many, or a class for clones that have expanded.

abundance	j_gene	d_gene	v_gene	CDR3nt	CDR3aa
-	TRBJ2-7	-	TRBV11-2	TGTGCCAGCAGCTTAGAAGGGGGATCCTACGAGCAGTACTTC	CASSLEGGSYEQYF
-	TRBJ2-5	TRBD2	TRBV3-1/TRBV3-2	TGTGCCAGCAGCCAAGGAACTAGCGGGAGTTGGGCACAAGAGACCCAGTACTTC	CASSQGTSGSWAQETQYF
-	TRBJ1-5	-	TRBV5-6	TGTGCCAGCAGCTGGGTAGGTCAGCCCCAGCATTTT	CASSWVGQPQHF
-	TRBJ1-4	-	TRBV6-5	TGTGCCAGCAGTTACGCGGCGAATGAAAAACTGTTTTTT	CASSYAANEKLFF
-	TRBJ2-2	TRBD2	TRBV5-1	TGCGCCAGCAGCTTGGAGGGACTAGCGGGGGCCCCCGGGGAGCTGTTTTTT	CASSLEGLAGAPGELFF
once	TRBJ1-2	TRBD1	TRBV28	TGTGCCAGCAGTTTGACAGGGGACTATGGCTACACCTTC	CASSLTGDYGYTF
-	TRBJ2-3	-	TRBV28	TGTGCCAGCAGGCAGGGAACCTATACGCAGTATTTT	CASRQGTYTQYF
-	TRBJ1-2	TRBD1	TRBV19	TGTGCCAGTAGTAACCCCGAACAGGGGGCGCACTATGGCTACACCTTC	CASSNPEQGAHYGYTF
-	TRBJ1-5	-	TRBV5-8	TGTGCCAGCAGCTTGGCCATGGACTTGGGAAATCAGCCCCAGCATTTT	CASSLAMDLGNQPQHF
-	TRBJ2-5	TRBD1	TRBV24-1	TGTGCCACCAGTGGAATCGCGACAGGGAAGGAAGAGACCCAGTACTTC	CATSGIATGKEETQYF
-	TRBJ1-5	TRBD1	TRBV6-6	TGTGCCAGCAGTGAGGGTCAAGGGGGCCATCAGCCCCAGCATTTT	CASSEGQGGHQPQHF
-	TRBJ2-2	TRBD1	TRBV18	TGTGCCAGCTCACCTCCTCGGACAGGGACCGGGGAGCTGTTTTTT	CASSPPRTGTGELFF
-	TRBJ1-5	TRBD1	TRBV2	TGTGCCAGCAGCGACAGGGAGCATCAGCCCCAGCATTTT	CASSDREHQPQHF
-	TRBJ2-7	TRBD2	TRBV5-1	TGCGCCAGCAGCTTGCTAGCGGGAGATAAGCAGTACTTC	CASSLLAGDKQYF
-	TRBJ2-2	-	TRBV5-1	TGCGCCAGCAGCTTGGTTACAGGGTCGGTCACCGGGGAGCTGTTTTTT	CASSLVTGSVTGELFF
few	TRBJ1-1	TRBD1	TRBV18	TGTGCCAGCTCATCGCAGGGGGTAGTGAACACTGAAGCTTTCTTT	CASSSQGVVNTEAFF
-	TRBJ2-7	TRBD2	TRBV28	TGTGCCAGCAGTCACCCTAGCGGGAGCTACGAGCAGTACTTC	CASSHPSGSYEQYF